This T cell receptor (beta chain) appears in the sequencing data of a study of technical replicates of blood from a handful of donors. This clone was seen a few times. Sequencing was performed with immunoSEQ multiplex PCR; in TCRdb, only in-frame clones are kept and a portion is missing. In the table there are over 70,000 clones, 95% of which are singletons. Germline V gene sequence: CDR1 PRHDT, CDR2 FYEKMQ (reference sequence). The CDR3 sequence is 17 residues long. After removal of 0 bases from V and 1 base from J, the junction contained 8 bases not matched to a gene. Sequencing was performed on T cells isolated from PBMCs. The sequence derives from a human donor in good health. This sequence joins TRBV13 and TRBJ2-7, with 8 bases identical to TRBD1. Here the CDR3 DNA reads TGTGCCAGCAGCTTAGGCCTCAGGGGGCTTACTTCCTACGAGCAGTACTTC. Its protein is CASSLGLRGLTSYEQYF.